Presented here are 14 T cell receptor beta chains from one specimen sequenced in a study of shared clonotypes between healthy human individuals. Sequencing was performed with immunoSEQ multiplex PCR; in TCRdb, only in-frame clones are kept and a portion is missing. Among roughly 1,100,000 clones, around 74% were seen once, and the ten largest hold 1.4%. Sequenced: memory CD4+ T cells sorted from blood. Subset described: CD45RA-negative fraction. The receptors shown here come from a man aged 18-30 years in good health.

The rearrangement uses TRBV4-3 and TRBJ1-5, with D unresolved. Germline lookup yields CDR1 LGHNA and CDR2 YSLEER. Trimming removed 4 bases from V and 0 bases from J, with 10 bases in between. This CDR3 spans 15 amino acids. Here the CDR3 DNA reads TGCGCCAGCAGCCCGAACGCACATAGCAATCAGCCCCAGCATTTT. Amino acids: CASSPNAHSNQPQHF.

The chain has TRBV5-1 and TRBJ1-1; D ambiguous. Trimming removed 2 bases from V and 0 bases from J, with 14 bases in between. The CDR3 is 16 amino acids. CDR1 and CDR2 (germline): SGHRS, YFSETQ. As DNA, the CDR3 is TGCGCCAGCAGCTTCTCAGTGGGCGAAATGAACACTGAAGCTTTCTTT. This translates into CASSFSVGEMNTEAFF.

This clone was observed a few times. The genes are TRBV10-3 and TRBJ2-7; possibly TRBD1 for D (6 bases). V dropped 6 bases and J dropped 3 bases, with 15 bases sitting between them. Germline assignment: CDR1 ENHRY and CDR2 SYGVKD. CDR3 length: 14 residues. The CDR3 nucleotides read TGTGCCATCAGGGGGCGGACAGAAGACTACGAGCAGTACTTC. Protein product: CAIRGRTEDYEQYF.

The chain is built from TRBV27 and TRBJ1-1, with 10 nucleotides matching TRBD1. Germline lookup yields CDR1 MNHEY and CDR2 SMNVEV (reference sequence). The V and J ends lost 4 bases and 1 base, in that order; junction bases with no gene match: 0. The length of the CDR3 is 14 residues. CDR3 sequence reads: CASSWDRGNTEAFF. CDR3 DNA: TGTGCCAGCAGTTGGGACAGGGGGAACACTGAAGCTTTCTTT.

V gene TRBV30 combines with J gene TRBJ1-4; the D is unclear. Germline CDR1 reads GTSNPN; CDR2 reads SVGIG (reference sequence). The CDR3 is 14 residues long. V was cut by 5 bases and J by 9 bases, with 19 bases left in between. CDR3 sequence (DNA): TGTGCCTGGGAGACGGGCACGCTAATGAAAAAACTGTTTTTT. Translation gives CAWETGTLMKKLFF.

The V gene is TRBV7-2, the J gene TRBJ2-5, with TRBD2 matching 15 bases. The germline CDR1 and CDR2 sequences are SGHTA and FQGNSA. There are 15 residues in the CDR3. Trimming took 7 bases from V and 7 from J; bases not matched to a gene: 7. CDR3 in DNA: TGTGCCAGCACCCAATGGACTAGCGGGGGGGGGACCCAGTACTTC. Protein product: CASTQWTSGGGTQYF.

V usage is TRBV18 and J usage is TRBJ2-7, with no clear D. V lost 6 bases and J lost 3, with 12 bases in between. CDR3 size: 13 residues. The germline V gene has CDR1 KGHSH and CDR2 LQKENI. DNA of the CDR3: TGTGCCAGCTCCCTCACACCTAGCTACGAGCAGTACTTC. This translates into CASSLTPSYEQYF.

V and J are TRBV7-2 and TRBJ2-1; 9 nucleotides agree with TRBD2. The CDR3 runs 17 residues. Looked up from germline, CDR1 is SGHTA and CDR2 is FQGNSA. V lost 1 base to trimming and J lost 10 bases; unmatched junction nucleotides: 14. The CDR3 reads CASSLVGSSGVIWEQFF. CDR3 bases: TGTGCCAGCAGCTTAGTGGGTTCTAGCGGGGTAATCTGGGAGCAGTTCTTC.

The CDR3 spells CASSLGLAAQETQYF. The CDR3 bases are TGTGCCAGCAGCTTAGGCCTAGCGGCTCAAGAGACCCAGTACTTC. The genes are TRBV11-1 and TRBJ2-5; 7 bases are a match to TRBD2. This CDR3 has 15 residues. From germline, CDR1 is SGHAT and CDR2 FQDESV (reference sequence). With 1 base clipped from V and 2 bases from J, the junction kept 4 bases outside the gene matches.

Here the CDR3 reads CASSYQGRFRNTEAFF. The CDR3 DNA follows: TGTGCCAGCAGTTATCAGGGGAGGTTTCGGAACACTGAAGCTTTCTTT. The rearrangement uses TRBV6-5 and TRBJ1-1; TRBD1 is a possible D gene (6 bases). CDR1 is MNHEY and CDR2 is SVGAGI in the germline V gene. V was shortened by 3 bases and J by 1 base, with 15 bases between the two germline ends. The CDR3 is 16 residues long.

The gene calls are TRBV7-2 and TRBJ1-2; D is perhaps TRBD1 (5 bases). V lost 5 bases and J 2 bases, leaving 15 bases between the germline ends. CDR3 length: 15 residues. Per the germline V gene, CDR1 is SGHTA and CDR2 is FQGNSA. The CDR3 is CASSPQTTVNYGYTF. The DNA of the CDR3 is TGTGCCAGCAGCCCCCAAACGACAGTGAACTATGGCTACACCTTC.

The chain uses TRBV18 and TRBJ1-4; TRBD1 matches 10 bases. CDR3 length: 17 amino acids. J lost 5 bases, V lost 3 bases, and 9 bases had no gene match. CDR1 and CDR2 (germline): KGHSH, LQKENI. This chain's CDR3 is CASSPLLTGGQNEKLFF. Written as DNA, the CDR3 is TGTGCCAGCTCACCCCTTTTGACAGGGGGCCAGAATGAAAAACTGTTTTTT.

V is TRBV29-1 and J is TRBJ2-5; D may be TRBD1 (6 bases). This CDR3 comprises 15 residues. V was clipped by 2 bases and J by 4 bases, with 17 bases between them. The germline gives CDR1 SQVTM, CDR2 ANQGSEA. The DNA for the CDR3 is TGCAGCGTTGAAATGGCCGGCAGGGGCGGAGAGACCCAGTACTTC. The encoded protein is CSVEMAGRGGETQYF.

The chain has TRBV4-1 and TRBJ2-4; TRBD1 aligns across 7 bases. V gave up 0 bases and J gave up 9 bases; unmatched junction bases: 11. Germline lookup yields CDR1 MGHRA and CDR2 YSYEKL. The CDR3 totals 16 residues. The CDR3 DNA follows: TGCGCCAGCAGCCAAGACCTCACAGGGGCCCGAGGCATTCAGTACTTC. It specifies CASSQDLTGARGIQYF.